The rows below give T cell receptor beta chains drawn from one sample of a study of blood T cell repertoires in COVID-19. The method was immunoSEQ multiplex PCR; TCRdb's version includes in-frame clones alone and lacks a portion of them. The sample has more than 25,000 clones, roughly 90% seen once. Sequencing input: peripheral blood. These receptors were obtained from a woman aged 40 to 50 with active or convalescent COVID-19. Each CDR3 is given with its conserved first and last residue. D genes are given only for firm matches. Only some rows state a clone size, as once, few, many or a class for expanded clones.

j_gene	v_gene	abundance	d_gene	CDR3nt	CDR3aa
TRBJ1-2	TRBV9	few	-	TGTGCCAGCAGCGTCCGACAGACTCTTAACTATGGCTACACCTTC	CASSVRQTLNYGYTF
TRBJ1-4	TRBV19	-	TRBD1	TGTGCCAGTAGCATATCCGGACAGGCCAATGAAAAACTGTTTTTT	CASSISGQANEKLFF
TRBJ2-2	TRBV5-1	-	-	TGCGCCAGCAGCCGTCGGTGGAGCGGCGTCGCCGGGGAGCTGTTTTTT	CASSRRWSGVAGELFF
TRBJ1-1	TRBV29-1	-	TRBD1	TGCAGCGTTGAGGAGGGGGCTGGGGTGTCAGCTTTCTTT	CSVEEGAGVSAFF
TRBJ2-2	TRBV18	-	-	TGTGCCAGCTCCCCCAGGGGAGGGACGAACACCGGGGAGCTGTTTTTT	CASSPRGGTNTGELFF
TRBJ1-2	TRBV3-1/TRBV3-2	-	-	TGTGCCAGCAGCCAAGACAGGGCTTCGGGCGATTACACCTTC	CASSQDRASGDYTF
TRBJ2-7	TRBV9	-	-	TGTGCCAGCAGCACCGGTGCGTCTACCCCCTACGAGCAGTACTTC	CASSTGASTPYEQYF
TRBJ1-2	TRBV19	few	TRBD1	TGTGCCAGTAGTATCGCAGGGGGCTGGGGCTACACCTTC	CASSIAGGWGYTF
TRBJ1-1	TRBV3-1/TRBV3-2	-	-	TGTGCCAGCAGCCAAGGCGGTCGTGGCAGGGAGGCTGAAGCTTTCTTT	CASSQGGRGREAEAFF
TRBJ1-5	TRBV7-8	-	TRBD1	TGTGCCAGCAGCTTAGCGGGAGGACAGGGAAATCAGCCCCAGCATTTT	CASSLAGGQGNQPQHF
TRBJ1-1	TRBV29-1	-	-	TGCAGCGTGGGGGGGGGCACTGAAGCTTTCTTT	CSVGGGTEAFF